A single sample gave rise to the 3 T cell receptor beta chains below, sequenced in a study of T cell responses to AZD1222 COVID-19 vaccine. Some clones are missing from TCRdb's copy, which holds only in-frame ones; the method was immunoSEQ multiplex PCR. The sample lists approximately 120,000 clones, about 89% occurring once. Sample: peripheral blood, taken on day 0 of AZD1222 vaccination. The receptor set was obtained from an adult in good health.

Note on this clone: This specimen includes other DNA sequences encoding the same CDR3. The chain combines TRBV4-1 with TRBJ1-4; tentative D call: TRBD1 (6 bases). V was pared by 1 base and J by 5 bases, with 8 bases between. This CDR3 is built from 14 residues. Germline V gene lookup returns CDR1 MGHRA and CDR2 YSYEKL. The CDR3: CASSQGTGNEKLFF. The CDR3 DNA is TGCGCCAGCAGCCAAGGCACAGGGAATGAAAAACTGTTTTTT.

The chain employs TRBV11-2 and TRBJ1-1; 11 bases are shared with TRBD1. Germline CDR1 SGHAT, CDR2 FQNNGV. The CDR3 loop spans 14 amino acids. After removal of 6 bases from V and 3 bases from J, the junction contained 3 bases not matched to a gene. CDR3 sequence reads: CASRQDRGHTEAFF. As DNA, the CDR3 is TGTGCCAGCAGGCAGGACAGGGGGCACACTGAAGCTTTCTTT.

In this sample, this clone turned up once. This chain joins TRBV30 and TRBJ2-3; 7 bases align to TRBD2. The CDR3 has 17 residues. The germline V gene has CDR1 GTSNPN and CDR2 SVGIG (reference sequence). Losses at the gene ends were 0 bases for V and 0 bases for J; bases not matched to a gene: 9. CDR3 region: CAWSVRRWGGSTDTQYF. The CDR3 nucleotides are TGTGCCTGGAGTGTACGTCGGTGGGGGGGGAGCACAGATACGCAGTATTTT. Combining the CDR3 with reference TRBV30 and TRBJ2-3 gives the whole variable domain SQTIHQWPATLVQPVGSPLSLECTVEGTSNPNLYWYRQAAGRGLQLLFYSVGIGQISSEVPQNLSASRPQDRQFILSSKKLLLSDSGFYLCAWSVRRWGGSTDTQYFGPGTRLTVL.